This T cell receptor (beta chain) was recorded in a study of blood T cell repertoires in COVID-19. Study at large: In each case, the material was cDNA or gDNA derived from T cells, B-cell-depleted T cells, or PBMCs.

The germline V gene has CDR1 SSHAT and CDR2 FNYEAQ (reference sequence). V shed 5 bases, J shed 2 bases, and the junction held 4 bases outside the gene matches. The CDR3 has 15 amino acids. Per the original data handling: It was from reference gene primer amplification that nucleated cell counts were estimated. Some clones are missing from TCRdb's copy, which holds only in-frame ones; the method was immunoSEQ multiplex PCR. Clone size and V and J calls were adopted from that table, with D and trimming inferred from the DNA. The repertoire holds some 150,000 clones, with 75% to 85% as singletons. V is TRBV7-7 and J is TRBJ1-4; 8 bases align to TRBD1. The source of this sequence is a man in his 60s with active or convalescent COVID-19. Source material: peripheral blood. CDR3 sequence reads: CASSRDRGTNEKLFF. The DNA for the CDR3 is TGTGCCAGCAGCCGAGACAGGGGCACTAATGAAAAACTGTTTTTT.